These 22 T cell receptor beta chains came from one sample sequenced in a study of lymphopenia after photon versus proton radiotherapy (dated by TCRdb to 2018 to 2020). The library came from the immunoSEQ multiplex PCR assay. This immuneACCESS table, as held by TCRdb, lists in-frame sequences with V and J called but not all clones. Of the missing ones, under half trace to an unresolved V gene in checked studies; the others have no known cause. Recorded for this sample are around 62,000 clones; about four fifths of them occurred a single time. The ten largest make up around 2.1% of the sample. The sample in question was peripheral blood, obtained from a patient treated with proton-based radiotherapy. These receptors were collected from a man in his 60s with pancreatic cancer.

V usage is TRBV13 and J usage is TRBJ2-3, with D unclear. Trimming left V 1 base short and J 3 bases short, with 8 bases between. Germline lookup yields CDR1 PRHDT and CDR2 FYEKMQ (reference sequence). The CDR3 is 14 amino acids. As DNA, the CDR3 is TGTGCCAGCAGCTTAGCCGGCACAACAGATACGCAGTATTTT. It encodes CASSLAGTTDTQYF.

The CDR3, as DNA: TGTGCCAGCAGCTCGGGACTAGCGGGAGGGTATACCGGGGAGCTGTTTTTT. It codes for CASSSGLAGGYTGELFF. This chain links TRBV7-3 with TRBJ2-2; 16 bases are a match to TRBD2. The CDR3 totals 17 residues. Trimming cost V 4 bases and J 5 bases; bases outside gene matches: 4. Germline CDR1 and CDR2: SGHTA and FQGTGA.

This clone was picked up one time. The chain links TRBV10-3 to TRBJ2-6; TRBD1 matches 7 bases. V shed 3 bases and J 2 bases; nucleotides not matched to a gene: 4. This CDR3 has 16 amino acids. The germline V gene encodes CDR1 ENHRY and CDR2 SYGVKD. The DNA of the CDR3 is TGTGCCATCAGTGACCACAGGGGAGCTGGGGCCAACGTCCTGACTTTC. This encodes CAISDHRGAGANVLTF.

The rearrangement uses TRBV2 and TRBJ1-1; D gene ambiguous. V lost 7 bases, J lost 1 base, and 4 bases lay in between. Germline CDR1 reads SNHLY; CDR2 reads FYNNEI. There are 11 residues in the CDR3. CDR3: CASIRNTEAFF. DNA of the CDR3: TGTGCCAGCATTCGGAACACTGAAGCTTTCTTT.

The genes are TRBV9 and TRBJ2-3; 8 bases match TRBD2. This CDR3 spans 17 amino acids. Germline loops: CDR1 SGDLS, CDR2 YYNGEE. Losses at the gene ends were 0 bases for V and 0 bases for J; bases not matched to a gene: 6. The CDR3 bases are TGTGCCAGCAGCGTAGGAGTTAGCGGGGCTAGCACAGATACGCAGTATTTT. It yields the protein CASSVGVSGASTDTQYF. The entire variable domain, with the rest obtained from reference TRBV9 and TRBJ2-3, is as follows: DSGVTQTPKHLITATGQRVTLRCSPRSGDLSVYWYQQSLDQGLQFLIQYYNGEERAKGNILERFSAQQFPDLHSELNLSSLELGDSALYFCASSVGVSGASTDTQYFGPGTRLTVL.

The chain carries TRBV29-1 and TRBJ2-7, with 7 bases aligning to TRBD1. This CDR3 is built from 15 residues. V was pared by 5 bases and J by 1 base, with 11 bases of the junction left unmatched. Per germline, CDR1 SQVTM and CDR2 ANQGSEA. CDR3 region: CSVNQQGLGSYEQYF. CDR3 sequence (DNA): TGCAGCGTTAACCAACAGGGGTTGGGGTCCTACGAGCAGTACTTC.

The chain combines TRBV6-1 with TRBJ1-2, with D possibly matching TRBD1 (6 bases). The CDR3 has 14 residues. From germline, CDR1 is MNHNS and CDR2 SASEGT. Trimming removed 6 bases from V and 4 bases from J, with 15 bases in between. Written as DNA, the CDR3 is TGTGCCAGCAGGAGATGGACAGCACCCTATGGCTACACCTTC. Its translation: CASRRWTAPYGYTF.

V is TRBV6-6 and J is TRBJ1-6; D gene uncertain. The germline V gene encodes CDR1 MNHNY and CDR2 SVGAGI (reference sequence). V gave up 0 bases and J gave up 8 bases, with 11 bases separating them. CDR3 length: 15 amino acids. CDR3 amino acids: CASSYSPGGDSPLHF. CDR3 nucleotide sequence: TGTGCCAGCAGTTACTCACCCGGTGGTGATTCACCCCTCCACTTT.

The rearrangement links TRBV30 to TRBJ1-3; no clear D. Germline V gene data show CDR1 as GTSNPN and CDR2 as SVGIG (reference sequence). The CDR3 is 14 amino acids. Deletions cut 0 bases from V and 2 bases from J, with 8 bases between. The CDR3 bases are TGTGCCTGGAGTGTAGTTACCGCTGGAAACACCATATATTTT. Amino acid sequence: CAWSVVTAGNTIYF.

The chain recombines TRBV28 with TRBJ2-6; TRBD1 aligns across 9 bases. The CDR3 is 16 residues long. J was trimmed by 2 bases and V by 5 bases; bases with no gene match: 4. Looked up from germline, CDR1 is MDHEN and CDR2 is SYDVKM. The CDR3 protein is CASSPGTGTGANVLTF. CDR3 coding DNA: TGTGCCAGCAGTCCCGGGACAGGGACTGGGGCCAACGTCCTGACTTTC.

The gene calls are TRBV6-6 and TRBJ1-4, with TRBD1 identical over 12 bases. Germline lookup yields CDR1 MNHNY and CDR2 SVGAGI (reference sequence). The V and J ends lost 4 bases and 7 bases, in that order; junction bases with no gene match: 7. The CDR3 consists of 16 residues. The CDR3: CASSSPGQGAGEKLFF. In nucleotides, the CDR3 is TGTGCCAGCAGTTCGCCGGGACAGGGGGCGGGTGAAAAACTGTTTTTT.

The chain employs TRBV5-1 and TRBJ1-5; 8 bases fit TRBD1. The CDR3 sequence is 15 residues long. CDR1 is SGHRS and CDR2 is YFSETQ in the germline V gene. After removal of 0 bases from V and 9 bases from J, the junction contained 8 bases not matched to a gene. CDR3 amino acids: CASSLVAGGMGPQHF. CDR3 bases: TGCGCCAGCAGCTTGGTTGCAGGGGGCATGGGGCCCCAGCATTTT.

This rearrangement joins TRBV28 to TRBJ2-1; D not certain. Germline CDR1 is MDHEN and CDR2 is SYDVKM. This CDR3 has 14 residues. V lost 6 bases to trimming and J lost 0 bases, with 9 bases between them. CDR3 sequence (DNA): TGTGCCAGCAGGTGGACCAGCTCCTACAATGAGCAGTTCTTC. Protein product: CASRWTSSYNEQFF.

The CDR3 loop reads CASSLTGSGRGTQYF. CDR3 nucleotides: TGTGCCAGCAGCTTAACGGGGAGTGGGAGGGGTACGCAGTATTTT. The chain couples TRBV7-3 to TRBJ2-3; 7 bases fit TRBD2. CDR3 length equals 15 residues. In germline, CDR1 is SGHTA, CDR2 FQGTGA. J was trimmed by 8 bases and V by 0 bases; bases with no gene match: 8.

This rearrangement joins TRBV2 to TRBJ1-4; D unresolved. This CDR3 is built from 11 residues. The ends were cut back, 6 bases at V and 5 bases at J, with 4 bases in the middle. Looked up from germline, CDR1 is SNHLY and CDR2 is FYNNEI. CDR3 region: CASRENEKLFF. The CDR3 coding sequence is TGTGCCAGCAGAGAAAATGAAAAACTGTTTTTT.

This chain's CDR3 is CASSISGRGTDTQYF. CDR3 sequence (DNA): TGTGCCAGCAGTATTAGCGGGAGAGGCACAGATACGCAGTATTTT. V is TRBV28 and J is TRBJ2-3, with 9 nucleotides matching TRBD2. J was trimmed by 1 base and V by 5 bases; bases with no gene match: 4. CDR1 MDHEN and CDR2 SYDVKM come from the germline V gene. The CDR3 length is 15 residues.

This clone was recorded a few times. The chain is built from TRBV5-6 and TRBJ1-2, with 7 nucleotides matching TRBD1. The length of the CDR3 is 14 residues. CDR1 and CDR2 (germline): SGHDT, YYEEEE. With 0 bases clipped from V and 6 bases from J, the junction kept 5 bases outside the gene matches. For the CDR3, the DNA is TGTGCCAGCAGCTTGGGGCAGGGGGTCGATGGCTACACCTTC. Encoded protein: CASSLGQGVDGYTF.

The V and J genes are TRBV6-1 and TRBJ1-5, with 9 bases fitting TRBD1. CDR3 length: 15 amino acids. Per the germline V gene, CDR1 is MNHNS and CDR2 is SASEGT. V gave up 2 bases and J gave up 5 bases; unmatched junction bases: 4. The CDR3 sequence is CASSESRQGDQPQHF. The CDR3 DNA is TGTGCCAGCAGTGAAAGTCGACAGGGGGATCAGCCCCAGCATTTT.

V and J are TRBV5-1 and TRBJ2-5, with 9 nucleotides matching TRBD1. CDR1 and CDR2 from the germline V gene are SGHRS and YFSETQ. J lost 4 bases, V lost 4 bases, and 8 bases had no gene match. The CDR3 runs 15 residues. CDR3 sequence (DNA): TGCGCCAGCAGCCGGGGACAGGGAGGGGGAGAGACCCAGTACTTC. It is translated as CASSRGQGGGETQYF. The full variable domain, with the rest looked up from reference TRBV5-1 and TRBJ2-5, is KAGVTQTPRYLIKTRGQQVTLSCSPISGHRSVSWYQQTPGQGLQFLFEYFSETQRNKGNFPGRFSGRQFSNSRSEMNVSTLELGDSALYLCASSRGQGGGETQYFGPGTRLLVL.

The chain links TRBV28 to TRBJ2-7; D call uncertain. Per the germline V gene, CDR1 is MDHEN and CDR2 is SYDVKM. The CDR3 is 12 amino acids. V lost 6 bases, J lost 7 bases, and 13 bases lay in between. CDR3 coding DNA: TGTGCCAGCAGCCTTGGACCCCGGGAGCAGTACTTC. It codes for CASSLGPREQYF.

The chain joins TRBV27 to TRBJ2-7; D might be TRBD2 (6 bases). With 6 bases removed from V and 2 bases from J, the gap between germline ends came to 11 bases. This CDR3 is 13 amino acids long. Germline values: CDR1 MNHEY, CDR2 SMNVEV (reference sequence). CDR3 region: CASSSAGPYEQYF. The CDR3 nucleotides are TGTGCCAGCAGCTCCGCGGGGCCCTACGAGCAGTACTTC.

The J gene is TRBJ2-2, the V gene TRBV27, with 9 nucleotides matching TRBD1. From germline, CDR1 is MNHEY and CDR2 SMNVEV (reference sequence). This CDR3 contains 15 residues. V shed 5 bases and J 7 bases; nucleotides not matched to a gene: 8. The CDR3 reads CASSLRDRVIGELFF. The DNA for the CDR3 is TGTGCCAGCAGTCTCCGGGACAGGGTCATCGGGGAGCTGTTTTTT.